These 14 T cell receptor beta chains originate from one sample sequenced in a study of cytomegalovirus exposure and HLA in healthy donors (dated by TCRdb to 2016 to 2017). Library preparation used the immunoSEQ multiplex PCR assay. Held by TCRdb, this immuneACCESS table contains in-frame sequences only and omits some clones. Under half of the omission traces to an unresolved V gene where checked; the cause of the rest is unknown. This sample gives about 160,000 clones in total; around 82% of them show up just once. Clones ranked in the top ten supply roughly 10% of the sample. Specimen: PBMCs. These receptors originate from a man aged 30-40 years in good health and CMV-seropositive.

The chain has TRBV6-6 and TRBJ1-6; TRBD1 matches at 9 bases. This CDR3 has 14 residues. Germline V gene sequence: CDR1 MNHNY, CDR2 SVGAGI (reference sequence). With 10 bases clipped from V and 8 bases from J, the junction kept 9 bases outside the gene matches. CDR3 residues: CATRLGQGDSPLHF. CDR3 nucleotides: TGTGCCACCCGTTTGGGACAGGGAGATTCACCCCTCCACTTT.

This chain joins TRBV7-2 and TRBJ2-7; D not resolved. This CDR3 contains 13 residues. V was clipped by 4 bases and J by 7 bases, with 14 bases between them. The V gene's germline CDR1 is SGHTA and CDR2 FQGNSA. The CDR3 spells CASSSSGLEEQYF. CDR3 bases: TGTGCCAGCAGCTCATCGGGTCTTGAGGAGCAGTACTTC.

The V call is TRBV6-1, the J call TRBJ2-3; D is perhaps TRBD2 (6 bases). The germline gives CDR1 MNHNS, CDR2 SASEGT. Trimming took off 4 bases at V and 2 bases at J, with 7 bases between the two ends. The CDR3 contains 13 residues. CDR3 amino acids: CASSVAATDTQYF. CDR3 in DNA: TGTGCCAGCAGTGTAGCGGCCACAGATACGCAGTATTTT.

V gene TRBV5-4 combines with J gene TRBJ2-7, with TRBD2 identical over 11 bases. Germline V gives CDR1 SGHNT, CDR2 YYREEE (reference sequence). This CDR3 comprises 18 residues. J gave up 0 bases and V 4 bases, and 12 bases lay outside the gene matches. The CDR3 DNA reads TGTGCCAGCAGCCCCAGTGTTAGCGGGGGGGCAAACTCCTACGAGCAGTACTTC. This encodes CASSPSVSGGANSYEQYF.

This sequence joins TRBV9 and TRBJ2-7; D call uncertain. Trimming removed 0 bases from V and 6 bases from J, with 10 bases in between. CDR1 is SGDLS, CDR2 YYNGEE, per germline. The CDR3 extends over 13 amino acids. The CDR3: CASSVDGSAEQYF. In DNA, the CDR3 is TGTGCCAGCAGCGTAGACGGGTCTGCCGAGCAGTACTTC.

The rearrangement joins TRBV9 to TRBJ2-1; D gene unclear. Germline V lookup: CDR1 SGDLS, CDR2 YYNGEE. This CDR3 is built from 16 residues. Trimming stripped 0 bases from V and 10 bases from J, with 20 bases between. CDR3 DNA sequence: TGTGCCAGCAGCGTAGAACGATCGGGTGGGTGGAGAGAGCAGTTCTTC. Translated: CASSVERSGGWREQFF. The variable domain in full, completed from reference TRBV9 and TRBJ2-1, reads DSGVTQTPKHLITATGQRVTLRCSPRSGDLSVYWYQQSLDQGLQFLIQYYNGEERAKGNILERFSAQQFPDLHSELNLSSLELGDSALYFCASSVERSGGWREQFFGPGTRLTVL.

J is TRBJ1-2 and V is TRBV6-5; unclear D gene. Between the trimmed V and J ends, which lost 6 bases and 4 bases, there was a span of 15 bases. The germline V gene encodes CDR1 MNHEY and CDR2 SVGAGI. The CDR3 covers 14 residues. CDR3 in amino acids: CASRPSLGGYGYTF. CDR3 bases: TGTGCCAGCAGGCCCTCGCTCGGAGGCTATGGCTACACCTTC.

The chain recombines TRBV7-2 with TRBJ2-3, with D tentatively TRBD2 (5 bases). Between the trimmed V and J ends, which lost 4 bases and 4 bases, there was a span of 9 bases. This CDR3 comprises 13 residues. Germline CDR1 and CDR2: SGHTA and FQGNSA. CDR3 DNA: TGTGCCAGCAGCTGGGGAGCGGCAGATACGCAGTATTTT. Protein sequence: CASSWGAADTQYF.

The chain combines TRBV5-5 with TRBJ1-6; tentative D call: TRBD1 (6 bases). This CDR3 is built from 16 residues. Trimming stripped 2 bases from V and 6 bases from J, with 15 bases between. Germline assignment: CDR1 SGHKS and CDR2 YYEKEE (reference sequence). CDR3 in amino acids: CASSLTGGLGNSPLHF. Here the CDR3 DNA reads TGTGCCAGCAGCTTAACCGGGGGGCTTGGTAATTCACCCCTCCACTTT.

The chain recombines TRBV6-5 with TRBJ2-5; D may be TRBD2 (5 bases). Germline V gene lookup returns CDR1 MNHEY and CDR2 SVGAGI. Trimming cost V 6 bases and J 7 bases, with 15 bases left between them. The CDR3 runs 13 residues. CDR3 in DNA: TGTGCCAGCAGCTCGCAACGGGGAGCGACCCAGTACTTC. This translates into CASSSQRGATQYF.

The chain combines TRBV4-3 with TRBJ2-2; D gene uncertain. The CDR3 runs 17 residues. Germline V gene sequence: CDR1 LGHNA, CDR2 YSLEER. V lost 0 bases to trimming and J lost 0 bases, with 11 bases between them. This CDR3 is CASSQDNQQPNTGELFF. The CDR3 DNA reads as TGCGCCAGCAGCCAAGACAATCAACAGCCGAACACCGGGGAGCTGTTTTTT.

Remarks on this clone: Relative to the germline gene, one junction end is altered; a read error may explain this. The chain uses TRBV19 and TRBJ2-1, with D possibly TRBD1 on 5 matching bases. There are 14 residues in the CDR3. Per germline, CDR1 LNHDA and CDR2 SQIVND (reference sequence). CDR3 in amino acids: CASSITGSSNEQFF. In DNA, the CDR3 is TGTGCCAGTAGTATCACAGGATCCTCCAATGAGCAGTTCTTC.

The chain employs TRBV5-1 and TRBJ1-3; 8 nucleotides match TRBD1. V was clipped by 4 bases and J by 2 bases; unmatched bases: 8. CDR1 SGHRS and CDR2 YFSETQ come from the germline V gene. The CDR3 contains 16 residues. The CDR3 DNA follows: TGCGCCAGCAGCCTCCCGACAGGGGAAACTGGAAACACCATATATTTT. Translation gives CASSLPTGETGNTIYF.

J is TRBJ1-4 and V is TRBV11-2; D not resolved. Trimming removed 3 bases from V and 0 bases from J, with 5 bases in between. Germline CDR1 SGHAT, CDR2 FQNNGV. The length of the CDR3 is 14 residues. The CDR3: CASSLAATNEKLFF. As DNA, the CDR3 is TGTGCCAGCAGCTTGGCTGCAACTAATGAAAAACTGTTTTTT.